The T cell receptor (beta chain) described here comes from a study of blood T cell repertoires in COVID-19. Turning to the study itself: Acute and convalescent COVID-19 samples came from the United States, Italy and Spain. Nucleic acid was either cDNA or gDNA, and it came from T cells, B-cell-depleted T cells, or PBMCs.

Study processing details: Estimation of nucleated cell counts relied on the amplification of reference gene primers. Data came from immunoSEQ multiplex PCR; TCRdb stores just in-frame clones and leaves some out. V, J and clone size were drawn from that table, and D and trimming were deduced from the DNA. The sample lists nearly 15,000 clones, about 87% occurring once. There are 19 residues in the CDR3. The trim removed 6 bases at V and 0 bases at J, leaving 17 bases unmatched. Per germline, CDR1 SNHLY and CDR2 FYNNEI. The chain links TRBV2 to TRBJ2-4; 7 bases map to TRBD1. The TCR comes from a human donor in a cohort sampled during active COVID-19. Sequencing used peripheral blood. The CDR3 region is CASSGQELIWELAKNIQYF. In nucleotides, the CDR3 is TGTGCCAGCAGCGGACAGGAATTGATCTGGGAACTAGCCAAAAACATTCAGTACTTC.